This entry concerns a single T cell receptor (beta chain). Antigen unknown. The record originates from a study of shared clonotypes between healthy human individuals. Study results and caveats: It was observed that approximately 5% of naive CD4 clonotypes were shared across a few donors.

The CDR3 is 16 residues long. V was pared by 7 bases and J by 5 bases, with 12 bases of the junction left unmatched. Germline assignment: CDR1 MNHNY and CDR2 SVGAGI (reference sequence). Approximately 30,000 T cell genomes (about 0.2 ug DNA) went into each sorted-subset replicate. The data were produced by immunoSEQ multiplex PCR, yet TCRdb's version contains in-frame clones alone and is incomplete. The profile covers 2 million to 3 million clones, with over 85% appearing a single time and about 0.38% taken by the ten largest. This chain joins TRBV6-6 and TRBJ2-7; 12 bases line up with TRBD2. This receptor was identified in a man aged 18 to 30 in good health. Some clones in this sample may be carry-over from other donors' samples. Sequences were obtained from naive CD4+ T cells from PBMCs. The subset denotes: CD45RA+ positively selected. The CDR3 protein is CASIQSGTSGRNEQYF. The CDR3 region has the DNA TGTGCCAGCATTCAAAGCGGGACTAGCGGGCGAAACGAGCAGTACTTC.